These T cell receptor beta chains were read from a single sample in a study of blood T cells in healthy people across ages. Each CDR3 protein gets one entry after TCRdb re-called the 5' RACE reads with MiXCR. The sample lists about 1.8 million distinct CDR3 sequences, 49% occurring once. The specimen was blood. These receptors were collected from a woman between 40 and 50 years old in good health. Each CDR3 is given with its conserved first and last residue. Each record gives: D gene, V gene, clone size, CDR3 protein. The D gene is left open where the match is weak. Only part of the rows carry a size: once, few, many, or a class if the clone is expanded.

>.|TRBV3-1|.
CASSQAPVTSGEYQETQYF
>.|TRBV7-9|many
CASSQGRDSYNEQFF
>TRBD2|TRBV6-2/TRBV6-3|few
CASSSALAGKETQYF
>.|TRBV7-9|.
CASSLRDRGAPGSYNEQFF
>TRBD2|TRBV2|few
CASSDSGVDTQYF
>TRBD1|TRBV20-1|.
CSAHRDRSMNTEAFF
>TRBD1|TRBV6-5|.
CASSFEQGARGYTF
>.|TRBV28|.
CASSWQQLRADTQYF
>.|TRBV7-6|few
CAISSRGGNGYTF
>.|TRBV12-3/TRBV12-4|few
CASSSPGGLYSTDTQYF
>.|TRBV7-9|.
CASSLVQVLYGYTF
>TRBD2|TRBV5-6|.
CASSLYSSGGFSYEQYF
>.|TRBV6-5|few
CASSESRGSYGYTF
>.|TRBV14|.
CASSQGAATTSYNEQFF
>.|TRBV20-1|.
CSARGEPWETQYF
>.|TRBV21-1|.
CANKLSGGASYEQYF
>.|TRBV7-2|.
CASSLARSAQHF
>TRBD2|TRBV7-2|.
CASSFDHMGLPQSTDTQYF
>.|TRBV27|.
CASSGRRGRLPTPLHF
>.|TRBV2|few
CASSENGLAKNIQYF
>TRBD2|TRBV27|.
CASSFSSSGSYNEQFF
>.|TRBV20-1|few
CSANQDRSQETQYF
>.|TRBV20-1|.
CRARDPPNEQFF
>TRBD2|TRBV6-2/TRBV6-3|.
CASALAGGSSYNEQYF
>.|TRBV20-1|few
CSARTEGEKLFF
>.|TRBV18|once
CASSTTGSRQETQYF
>TRBD1|TRBV29-1|.
CSVSGGTGSIYEQYF
>TRBD1|TRBV12-3/TRBV12-4|.
CASSPQLTGGSGYTF
>TRBD1|TRBV24-1|few
CATSRTGGYGYTF
>TRBD2|TRBV9|.
CASSVNPLAGGLEEQFF
>.|TRBV6-6|.
CASSTRLVGLQQYF
>.|TRBV30|.
CAWSGSFGYSNSPLHF
>.|TRBV5-1|.
CASSLTTVNTGELFF
>TRBD1|TRBV29-1|.
CSARGDSNEAFF
>.|TRBV3-1|.
CASRQGITGGYNEQFF
>.|TRBV6-1|.
CASSRSRQGHEKLFF
>TRBD2|TRBV6-2/TRBV6-3|.
CASSYSRTSGGSNEQFF
>TRBD1|TRBV20-1|.
CSARFEGQGQDEQYF
>.|TRBV20-1|few
CSARRPGGGANVLTF
>TRBD1|TRBV5-1|few
CASSLKGALGANVLTF